This record concerns one TCR beta chain sequence. It has no known antigen specificity. No qualities accompany the bases; no much larger clone lies one base away. The CDR3, from cysteine to phenylalanine, totals 14 residues. Only the CDR3 DNA stays, 42 bases, in frame from base 1. Sequences SGHDT (CDR1) and YYEEEE (CDR2) are obtained from the germline V gene. V is pared back by 3 bases and J by 6 bases, with 12 bases lying between the germline termini. To estimate absolute template abundance from read counts, synthetic TCR analog templates were spiked into each PCR. The immunoSEQ assay was used to amplify TCRbeta CDR3 regions from genomic DNA with bias-controlled V and J gene primers. Rearranged TCRbeta segments were sequenced at approximately 20X coverage. The source study handled its data this way. Sequencing errors were corrected by clustering, and CDR3s were annotated against IMGT so that V, D and J genes could be assigned. Downstream analyses used only productive TCRbeta rearrangements, leaving out any out-of-frame or stop-codon sequences. Clonality was calculated as one minus the Shannon entropy normalized by the log of the number of unique productive sequences. Fisher's exact test with Benjamini-Hochberg correction, at a threshold of adjusted p below 0.01, was used to find clones that differed between time points or between blood and tumor. TCRdb took this table from immuneACCESS and kept in-frame rearrangements with V and J called. Such tables lack part of the clones; where checked against another copy, unresolved V genes explain under half of the gap, and the rest is unexplained. The DNA gave D and trimming, while V, J and clone size come from that table. Across this sample there are around 110,000 clones, with about 91% seen only once. The top ten clones comprise approximately 3.5% of the sample.

This specimen comes from a study of PD-L1 blockade in urothelial cancer (dated by TCRdb to 2016 to 2017). General notes on the study: All patients started therapy around 2014 and received atezolizumab 1,200 mg intravenously every 3 weeks. About 85% of the roughly 29 patients were identified as males with urothelial cancer of bladder origin, and a prior smoking history was reported by 18 of 29 patients. An ECOG performance status of 0 or 1 was recorded for the patients, and 0 to 3 prior chemotherapy regimens had been received by the patients. Blood samples were analyzed 3 weeks after the start of treatment (second dose) and 6 weeks after the start of treatment. Blood samples gave median yields of around 140,000 T cells and 82,636 unique TCRs, along with a median clonality of around 0.08. The study was an exploratory multi-omic analysis of somatic, immune and clinical correlates of response to PD-L1 blockade with atezolizumab in urothelial cancer. Pretreatment tumor samples, along with matched peripheral blood collected serially before and after atezolizumab treatment, underwent TCR sequencing. Durable clinical benefit meant progression-free survival longer than 6 months, and TCR features were also tested against progression-free and overall survival. In the same patients, pretreatment tumors underwent whole exome sequencing and RNA sequencing in addition to TCR sequencing. Nine patients achieved durable clinical benefit and about 19 did not. Pretreatment blood TCR-seq was available for 30 or so patients, at least one posttreatment blood collection was obtained for about 25 patients, and tumor TCR-seq was available for about 25 patients.

The study at large found these results: Small sample size (n ≈ 29) and many exploratory analyses mean the results are intended to be hypothesis-generating. Improved progression-free and overall survival was associated with having pretreatment peripheral blood TCR clonality below the median. Greater expansion of tumor-associated TCR clones in peripheral blood 3 weeks after the start of treatment was observed in patients with durable benefit (n of about 22, p = 0.022).

The sample's time point label, decoded: peripheral blood 6 weeks after treatment start. A total of under 35 patients with locally advanced or metastatic urothelial carcinoma, treated at Memorial Sloan Kettering on a trial protocol, made up the cohort. Peripheral blood mononuclear cells were collected pretreatment and during treatment, with between 1 and 8 total time points per patient. The Qiagen DNeasy Blood extraction kit was used to purify genomic DNA from total PBMCs and from tumor samples. PBMCs were collected pretreatment and during treatment, and were isolated and stored as previously described.

The chain couples TRBV5-6 to TRBJ2-2; matching of 6 bases hints at TRBD1 as the D gene. This specimen was PBMCs, taken around atezolizumab (anti-PD-L1) treatment. This TCR derives from a man aged 55-75 years with urothelial cancer. The sequence in DNA is TGTGCCAGCAGCTCTACCAGGGGCCCCGGGGAGCTGTTTTTT. The encoded protein is CASSSTRGPGELFF.